Listed below are T cell receptor beta chains from one sample, sequenced in a study of T-cell reconstitution after alpha-beta-depleted transplantation in children. TCRdb re-analysed the PCR reads in MiXCR, keeping a single row per CDR3 protein. The repertoire holds approximately 980,000 distinct CDR3 sequences, with less than 30% as singletons. The input for sequencing was PBMCs, mostly from graft donor cells, taken 360 days after TCRalphabeta/CD19-depleted stem cell transplant. The receptors come from a boy under two years old who had a stem cell transplant for SCID, so the T cells may come from the graft donor. The CDR3 runs from the conserved cysteine through the conserved F or W. The order of the fields is V gene, J gene, D gene, clone size, CDR3 protein, CDR3 DNA. A D gene is named only where the DNA matches it firmly. Where a row states a size, it is once, few, many or the class of an expanded clone; other rows omit it.

v_gene: TRBV11-1; j_gene: TRBJ1-4; d_gene: .; abundance: .; CDR3aa: CASSSGTYERATNEKLFF; CDR3nt: TGTGCCAGCAGCTCTGGGACTTACGAGCGGGCAACTAATGAAAAACTGTTTTTT
v_gene: TRBV12-3/TRBV12-4; j_gene: TRBJ2-1; d_gene: .; abundance: few; CDR3aa: CASSSQPIVGNEQFF; CDR3nt: TGTGCCAGCAGTTCCCAACCGATAGTCGGAAATGAGCAGTTCTTC
v_gene: TRBV12-3/TRBV12-4; j_gene: TRBJ2-7; d_gene: TRBD2; abundance: .; CDR3aa: CASSLSTSGGLYEQYF; CDR3nt: TGTGCCAGCAGTTTATCTACTAGCGGGGGCCTCTACGAGCAGTACTTC
v_gene: TRBV5-1; j_gene: TRBJ1-1; d_gene: .; abundance: few; CDR3aa: CASSLWRGWNTEAFF; CDR3nt: TGCGCCAGCAGCTTGTGGCGGGGGTGGAACACTGAAGCTTTCTTT
v_gene: TRBV29-1; j_gene: TRBJ1-2; d_gene: TRBD1; abundance: .; CDR3aa: CSVFTGEAGYTF; CDR3nt: TGCAGCGTTTTCACAGGGGAGGCTGGCTACACCTTC
v_gene: TRBV9; j_gene: TRBJ2-1; d_gene: .; abundance: .; CDR3aa: CASSVGWFSYNEQFF; CDR3nt: TGTGCCAGCAGCGTAGGTTGGTTCTCCTACAATGAGCAGTTCTTC
v_gene: TRBV6-2/TRBV6-3; j_gene: TRBJ2-5; d_gene: TRBD2; abundance: .; CDR3aa: CASSEGTSRETQYF; CDR3nt: TGTGCCAGCAGCGAGGGGACTAGCCGAGAGACCCAGTACTTC
v_gene: TRBV7-2; j_gene: TRBJ2-1; d_gene: TRBD2; abundance: .; CDR3aa: CASSLGQRGVYNEQFF; CDR3nt: TGTGCCAGCAGCTTAGGACAGCGGGGGGTCTACAATGAGCAGTTCTTC
v_gene: TRBV4-2; j_gene: TRBJ2-7; d_gene: TRBD2; abundance: .; CDR3aa: CASSQDRVRSSGGADEQYF; CDR3nt: TGTGCCAGCAGCCAAGATCGAGTTCGGTCTAGCGGGGGGGCCGACGAGCAGTACTTC
v_gene: TRBV14; j_gene: TRBJ2-1; d_gene: TRBD2; abundance: .; CDR3aa: CASSQGLAGGGNEQFF; CDR3nt: TGTGCCAGCAGCCAAGGGCTAGCGGGGGGCGGCAATGAGCAGTTCTTC
v_gene: TRBV3-1; j_gene: TRBJ1-1; d_gene: .; abundance: .; CDR3aa: CASSQVQGAEAFF; CDR3nt: TGTGCCAGCAGCCAAGTTCAGGGCGCTGAAGCTTTCTTT
v_gene: TRBV29-1; j_gene: TRBJ2-3; d_gene: TRBD1; abundance: few; CDR3aa: CSVERDRADTQYF; CDR3nt: TGCAGCGTTGAACGGGACAGGGCAGATACGCAGTATTTT
v_gene: TRBV19; j_gene: TRBJ2-7; d_gene: .; abundance: .; CDR3aa: CASADVGGAARYEQYF; CDR3nt: TGTGCCAGTGCGGACGTAGGCGGGGCGGCCCGCTACGAGCAGTACTTC
v_gene: TRBV29-1; j_gene: TRBJ2-7; d_gene: .; abundance: .; CDR3aa: CSVATGNSYEQYF; CDR3nt: TGCAGCGTTGCGACGGGCAACTCCTACGAGCAGTACTTC
v_gene: TRBV9; j_gene: TRBJ2-3; d_gene: TRBD1; abundance: .; CDR3aa: CASSTRTGGSIDTQYF; CDR3nt: TGTGCCAGCAGCACCCGGACAGGGGGTTCAATAGATACGCAGTATTTT
v_gene: TRBV29-1; j_gene: TRBJ2-1; d_gene: .; abundance: few; CDR3aa: CSVEPRIGGVDNEQFF; CDR3nt: TGCAGCGTTGAACCTCGTATAGGGGGGGTGGACAATGAGCAGTTCTTC
v_gene: TRBV5-1; j_gene: TRBJ2-2; d_gene: TRBD1; abundance: .; CDR3aa: CASSLVQGATGELFF; CDR3nt: TGCGCCAGCAGCTTGGTTCAGGGGGCCACCGGGGAGCTGTTTTTT
v_gene: TRBV27; j_gene: TRBJ2-3; d_gene: .; abundance: .; CDR3aa: CASSPPSRGTDTQYF; CDR3nt: TGTGCCAGCAGTCCGCCTTCTAGGGGCACAGATACGCAGTATTTT
v_gene: TRBV2; j_gene: TRBJ2-7; d_gene: .; abundance: many; CDR3aa: CASSFLGQGEQYF; CDR3nt: TGTGCCAGCAGCTTTTTGGGCCAGGGGGAGCAGTACTTC
v_gene: TRBV19; j_gene: TRBJ2-7; d_gene: .; abundance: .; CDR3aa: CASSMDSNSYEQYF; CDR3nt: TGTGCCAGTAGTATGGACAGTAACTCCTACGAGCAGTACTTC
v_gene: TRBV5-1; j_gene: TRBJ1-1; d_gene: TRBD1; abundance: .; CDR3aa: CASSIQDRAGEAFF; CDR3nt: TGCGCCAGCAGCATACAGGACAGGGCGGGTGAAGCTTTCTTT
v_gene: TRBV7-9; j_gene: TRBJ1-2; d_gene: TRBD1; abundance: few; CDR3aa: CASRAQGEGYTF; CDR3nt: TGTGCCAGCAGGGCACAGGGGGAAGGCTACACCTTC
v_gene: TRBV5-1; j_gene: TRBJ2-5; d_gene: .; abundance: few; CDR3aa: CASSYGLLSQETQYF; CDR3nt: TGCGCCAGCAGCTATGGACTGCTATCACAAGAGACCCAGTACTTC
v_gene: TRBV12-3/TRBV12-4; j_gene: TRBJ1-1; d_gene: .; abundance: few; CDR3aa: CASTLVALPNTEAFF; CDR3nt: TGTGCCAGCACCCTAGTGGCCCTTCCGAACACTGAAGCTTTCTTT
v_gene: TRBV5-5; j_gene: TRBJ2-2; d_gene: TRBD1; abundance: .; CDR3aa: CASSLDRGPLDGELFF; CDR3nt: TGTGCCAGCAGTCTGGACAGGGGGCCCCTGGACGGGGAGCTGTTTTTT
v_gene: TRBV5-1; j_gene: TRBJ2-3; d_gene: .; abundance: few; CDR3aa: CASSLTAISTDTQYF; CDR3nt: TGCGCCAGCAGCTTGACAGCGATCAGCACAGATACGCAGTATTTT
v_gene: TRBV11-1; j_gene: TRBJ2-2; d_gene: TRBD2; abundance: few; CDR3aa: CASSYPGTSGGSLANTGELFF; CDR3nt: TGTGCCAGCAGCTACCCCGGGACTAGCGGGGGATCCCTAGCGAACACCGGGGAGCTGTTTTTT
v_gene: TRBV28; j_gene: TRBJ2-3; d_gene: .; abundance: .; CDR3aa: CASRARPTDTQYF; CDR3nt: TGTGCCAGCAGGGCCCGCCCCACAGATACGCAGTATTTT
v_gene: TRBV10-3; j_gene: TRBJ2-1; d_gene: .; abundance: .; CDR3aa: CAISEFMGAPPLIYNEQFF; CDR3nt: TGTGCCATCAGTGAGTTCATGGGGGCCCCACCCCTGATCTACAATGAGCAGTTCTTC
v_gene: TRBV10-2; j_gene: TRBJ1-4; d_gene: TRBD1; abundance: few; CDR3aa: CASSPDRVEEKLFF; CDR3nt: TGCGCCAGCAGTCCGGACAGGGTAGAGGAAAAACTGTTTTTT
v_gene: TRBV20-1; j_gene: TRBJ2-7; d_gene: .; abundance: .; CDR3aa: CSARDFGGEQYF; CDR3nt: TGCAGTGCGAGGGACTTCGGCGGCGAGCAGTACTTC
v_gene: TRBV12-3/TRBV12-4; j_gene: TRBJ2-5; d_gene: .; abundance: .; CDR3aa: CASSSTRPGLQETQYF; CDR3nt: TGTGCCAGCAGCTCGACAAGGCCCGGACTCCAAGAGACCCAGTACTTC
v_gene: TRBV28; j_gene: TRBJ1-1; d_gene: .; abundance: few; CDR3aa: CASRSSNSLEAFF; CDR3nt: TGTGCCAGCAGATCCTCGAACAGTCTTGAAGCTTTCTTT
v_gene: TRBV19; j_gene: TRBJ1-1; d_gene: .; abundance: few; CDR3aa: CASRGFEAFF; CDR3nt: TGTGCCAGTCGGGGGTTCGAAGCTTTCTTT
v_gene: TRBV12-3/TRBV12-4; j_gene: TRBJ2-3; d_gene: .; abundance: few; CDR3aa: CASSFWGNSDTQYF; CDR3nt: TGTGCCAGCAGTTTTTGGGGGAACTCGGATACGCAGTATTTT
v_gene: TRBV5-1; j_gene: TRBJ2-1; d_gene: TRBD2; abundance: .; CDR3aa: CASSSTSGQAAEQFF; CDR3nt: TGCGCCAGCAGTTCAACTAGCGGTCAGGCTGCTGAGCAGTTCTTC
v_gene: TRBV6-2/TRBV6-3; j_gene: TRBJ1-2; d_gene: .; abundance: few; CDR3aa: CATGDSAYGYTF; CDR3nt: TGTGCCACCGGAGATTCAGCCTATGGCTACACCTTC
v_gene: TRBV29-1; j_gene: TRBJ2-2; d_gene: TRBD1; abundance: .; CDR3aa: CSVDVGQGVAGELFF; CDR3nt: TGCAGCGTTGATGTGGGACAGGGGGTAGCCGGGGAGCTGTTTTTT
v_gene: TRBV7-2; j_gene: TRBJ2-5; d_gene: .; abundance: .; CDR3aa: CASSPVRGNQETQYF; CDR3nt: TGTGCCAGCAGCCCCGTGCGGGGAAACCAAGAGACCCAGTACTTC
v_gene: TRBV9; j_gene: TRBJ2-7; d_gene: TRBD1; abundance: .; CDR3aa: CASSVGGTGLDEQYF; CDR3nt: TGTGCCAGCAGCGTAGGAGGGACAGGGCTTGACGAGCAGTACTTC
v_gene: TRBV25-1; j_gene: TRBJ1-1; d_gene: .; abundance: few; CDR3aa: CASSEYKAGPNTEAFF; CDR3nt: TGTGCCAGCAGTGAATATAAGGCCGGCCCGAACACTGAAGCTTTCTTT
v_gene: TRBV5-5; j_gene: TRBJ2-7; d_gene: .; abundance: few; CDR3aa: CASSDDKLGFYEQYF; CDR3nt: TGTGCCAGCAGCGATGACAAACTTGGTTTCTACGAGCAGTACTTC
v_gene: TRBV6-1; j_gene: TRBJ2-7; d_gene: TRBD2; abundance: .; CDR3aa: CASSETSGRYYEQYF; CDR3nt: TGTGCCAGCAGTGAAACTAGCGGGAGGTACTACGAGCAGTACTTC
v_gene: TRBV7-8; j_gene: TRBJ2-7; d_gene: TRBD1; abundance: .; CDR3aa: CASSGPGTGSSYEQYF; CDR3nt: TGTGCCAGCAGCGGCCCAGGGACAGGCAGCTCCTACGAGCAGTACTTC
v_gene: TRBV4-2; j_gene: TRBJ2-3; d_gene: .; abundance: .; CDR3aa: CASSHEGAGGDTQYF; CDR3nt: TGTGCCAGCAGCCATGAGGGAGCGGGCGGCGATACGCAGTATTTT
v_gene: TRBV7-2; j_gene: TRBJ2-1; d_gene: .; abundance: few; CDR3aa: CASSPRGHEQFF; CDR3nt: TGTGCCAGCAGTCCCCGGGGGCATGAGCAGTTCTTC
v_gene: TRBV6-1; j_gene: TRBJ2-3; d_gene: TRBD2; abundance: few; CDR3aa: CASRRSLAGSFTDTQYF; CDR3nt: TGTGCCAGCAGACGCTCCTTAGCGGGGTCCTTCACAGATACGCAGTATTTT
v_gene: TRBV20-1; j_gene: TRBJ2-5; d_gene: .; abundance: once; CDR3aa: CSARDGGSGQETQYF; CDR3nt: TGCAGTGCTAGAGATGGGGGGTCGGGACAAGAGACCCAGTACTTC
v_gene: TRBV5-1; j_gene: TRBJ2-3; d_gene: .; abundance: .; CDR3aa: CASSITGYSTDTQYF; CDR3nt: TGCGCCAGCAGCATAACAGGGTACAGCACAGATACGCAGTATTTT
v_gene: TRBV6-1; j_gene: TRBJ2-1; d_gene: .; abundance: .; CDR3aa: CASSESSVGVPYNEQFF; CDR3nt: TGTGCCAGCAGTGAGAGTAGTGTGGGGGTCCCCTACAATGAGCAGTTCTTC
v_gene: TRBV29-1; j_gene: TRBJ2-5; d_gene: TRBD1; abundance: few; CDR3aa: CSGQGYPQETQYF; CDR3nt: TGCAGCGGACAGGGCTACCCTCAAGAGACCCAGTACTTC
v_gene: TRBV5-1; j_gene: TRBJ2-5; d_gene: .; abundance: few; CDR3aa: CASSRDGTPQETQYF; CDR3nt: TGCGCCAGCAGCCGCGACGGGACCCCGCAAGAGACCCAGTACTTC
v_gene: TRBV4-2; j_gene: TRBJ2-7; d_gene: TRBD2; abundance: few; CDR3aa: CASSPPSGTYEQYF; CDR3nt: TGTGCCAGCAGCCCACCTAGCGGAACCTACGAGCAGTACTTC
v_gene: TRBV6-5; j_gene: TRBJ1-2; d_gene: .; abundance: .; CDR3aa: CASSYSSLAGGYTF; CDR3nt: TGTGCCAGCAGTTACTCCTCTCTCGCAGGCGGCTACACCTTC
v_gene: TRBV7-9; j_gene: TRBJ2-3; d_gene: .; abundance: .; CDR3aa: CASSPSNGVRDTQYF; CDR3nt: TGTGCCAGCAGCCCATCTAACGGGGTCCGGGATACGCAGTATTTT
v_gene: TRBV5-1; j_gene: TRBJ1-6; d_gene: .; abundance: .; CDR3aa: CASSPAGDNSPLHF; CDR3nt: TGCGCCAGCAGCCCGGCAGGAGACAATTCACCCCTCCACTTT
v_gene: TRBV6-1; j_gene: TRBJ1-5; d_gene: .; abundance: .; CDR3aa: CASSEPRIGNQPQHF; CDR3nt: TGTGCCAGCAGTGAACCCAGGATAGGCAATCAGCCCCAGCATTTT
v_gene: TRBV20-1; j_gene: TRBJ1-4; d_gene: .; abundance: .; CDR3aa: CSAPRGADEKLFF; CDR3nt: TGCAGTGCCCCTAGGGGGGCGGATGAAAAACTGTTTTTT
v_gene: TRBV2; j_gene: TRBJ1-4; d_gene: .; abundance: .; CDR3aa: CASTTGREREKLFF; CDR3nt: TGTGCCAGCACTACAGGGAGGGAACGGGAAAAACTGTTTTTT